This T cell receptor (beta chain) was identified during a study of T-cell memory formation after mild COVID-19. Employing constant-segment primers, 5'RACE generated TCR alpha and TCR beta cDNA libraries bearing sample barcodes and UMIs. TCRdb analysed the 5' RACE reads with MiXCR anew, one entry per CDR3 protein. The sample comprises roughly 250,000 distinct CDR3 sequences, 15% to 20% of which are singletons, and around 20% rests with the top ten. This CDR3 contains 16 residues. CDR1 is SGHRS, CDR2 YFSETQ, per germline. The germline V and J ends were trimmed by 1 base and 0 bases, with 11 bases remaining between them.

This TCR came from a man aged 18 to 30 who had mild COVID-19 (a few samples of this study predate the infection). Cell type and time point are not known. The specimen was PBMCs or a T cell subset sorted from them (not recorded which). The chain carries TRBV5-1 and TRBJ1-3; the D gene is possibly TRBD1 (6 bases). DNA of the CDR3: TGCGCCAGCAGCTTGACAGGGACGAGCTCTGGAAACACCATATATTTT. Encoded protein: CASSLTGTSSGNTIYF.